Sequencing of this TCR beta chain was carried out in a study of T cells in tumors after PD-1 blockade. Across the whole study: During anti-PD-1 treatment, some patients continued daily vismodegib 150 mg. Blood samples averaged roughly 110,000 templates (range about 24,679-260,000) and roughly 37,000 unique clonotypes. Notes on the study in general: Some novel exhausted tumor clones appeared in pre-treatment blood, suggesting peripheral recruitment.

In germline, CDR1 is MGHRA, CDR2 YSYEKL. The CDR3 is 14 amino acids. Trimming stripped 0 bases from V and 8 bases from J, with 11 bases between. The method was immunoSEQ multiplex PCR; TCRdb's version includes in-frame clones alone and lacks a portion of them. The sample records around 50,000 clones, under 85% being singletons. Notes on this clone: What it recognizes is unknown.

Input was 616 ng to 6,004 ng of genomic DNA from tumor or blood. V and J are TRBV4-1 and TRBJ2-1, with D possibly TRBD2 on 5 matching bases. The receptor was derived from a human donor with advanced basal cell or squamous cell carcinoma (not recorded which). The material sequenced was PBMCs, taken before anti-PD-1 therapy. CDR3 sequence reads: CASSQDGGGYEQFF. For the CDR3, the DNA is TGCGCCAGCAGCCAAGATGGCGGAGGCTATGAGCAGTTCTTC.